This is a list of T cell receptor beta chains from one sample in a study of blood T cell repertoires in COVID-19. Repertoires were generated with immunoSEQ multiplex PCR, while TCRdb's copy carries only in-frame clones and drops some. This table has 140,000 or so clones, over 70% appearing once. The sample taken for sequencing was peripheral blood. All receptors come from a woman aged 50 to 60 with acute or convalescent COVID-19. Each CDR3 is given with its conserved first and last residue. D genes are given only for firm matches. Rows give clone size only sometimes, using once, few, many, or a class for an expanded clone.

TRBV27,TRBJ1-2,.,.,TGTGCCAGCAGTTATAATTACAGGGTGGGGAACTATGGCTACACCTTC,CASSYNYRVGNYGYTF
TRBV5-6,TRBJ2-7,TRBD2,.,TGTGCCAGCAGTTTGAAAACTAGCGGGGGTCCGACCGTTTACGAGCAGTACTTC,CASSLKTSGGPTVYEQYF
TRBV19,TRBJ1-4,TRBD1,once,TGTGCCAGTAGTAAGCCCAGACAGGGTACGGCTAATGAAAAACTGTTTTTT,CASSKPRQGTANEKLFF
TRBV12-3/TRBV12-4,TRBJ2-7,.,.,TGTGCCAGCAGCAGGATATACGAGCAGTACTTC,CASSRIYEQYF
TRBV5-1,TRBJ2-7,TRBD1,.,TGCGCCAGCAGCTTGGAGGGACAGTTCTACGAGCAGTACTTC,CASSLEGQFYEQYF
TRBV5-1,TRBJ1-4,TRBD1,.,TGCGCCAGCAGCCTGACAGGGGGCCGGGAAAAACTGTTTTTT,CASSLTGGREKLFF
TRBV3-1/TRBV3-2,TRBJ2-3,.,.,TGTGCCAGCAGCCCTGGGCCCACTAGCACAGATACGCAGTATTTT,CASSPGPTSTDTQYF
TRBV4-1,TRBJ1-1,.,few,TGCGCCAGCAGCCTCCCAGACATGAACACTGAAGCTTTCTTT,CASSLPDMNTEAFF
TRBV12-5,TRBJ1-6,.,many,TGTGCTAGTGGTTTGGTAGGGGCTTCACCCCTCCACTTT,CASGLVGASPLHF
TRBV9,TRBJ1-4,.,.,TGTGCCAGCAGCGTAGTCTGGGGAGAGAATGAAAAACTGTTTTTT,CASSVVWGENEKLFF
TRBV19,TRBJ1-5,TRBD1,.,TGTGCCAGTAATTCGAGACAGGGAGCTCAGCCCCAGCATTTT,CASNSRQGAQPQHF
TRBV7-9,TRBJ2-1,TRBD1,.,TGTGCCAGCAGCTCCCGGGACAGGGGGCTGGGTGAGCAGTTCTTC,CASSSRDRGLGEQFF
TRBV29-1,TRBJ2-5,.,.,TGCAGCGCGAGGGGTGTAGAGACCCAGTACTTC,CSARGVETQYF
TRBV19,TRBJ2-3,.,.,TGTGCCAGTACCTCTTCTTCGGCAGATACGCAGTATTTT,CASTSSSADTQYF
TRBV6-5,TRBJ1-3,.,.,TGTGCCAGCAGTTACTCGTCAGGGGCGCGTGGAAACACCATATATTTT,CASSYSSGARGNTIYF
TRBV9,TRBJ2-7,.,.,TGTGCCAGCAGCCCCCAGACAGGAGTCTACGAGCAGTACTTC,CASSPQTGVYEQYF
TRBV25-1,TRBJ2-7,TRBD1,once,TGTGCCAGCAGTGAACCGGGACAGGCCTACGAGCAGTACTTC,CASSEPGQAYEQYF
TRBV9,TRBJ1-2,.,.,TGTGCCAGCAGCGTAGGGTCTGGAGGGGCGTCCTATGGCTACACCTTC,CASSVGSGGASYGYTF
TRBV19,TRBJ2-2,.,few,TGTGCCAGTAGTATCGTGGCTCCGAACACCGGGGAGCTGTTTTTT,CASSIVAPNTGELFF
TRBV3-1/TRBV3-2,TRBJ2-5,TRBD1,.,TGTGCCAGCAGCACCGGGACAGGGAATTCAGAGACCCAGTACTTC,CASSTGTGNSETQYF
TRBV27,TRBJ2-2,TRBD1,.,TGTGCCAGCAGTTTTAGACAGGGCGGCACCGGGGAGCTGTTTTTT,CASSFRQGGTGELFF
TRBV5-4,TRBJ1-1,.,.,TGTGCCAGCAGCTACGGACAGACGAACACTGAAGCTTTCTTT,CASSYGQTNTEAFF
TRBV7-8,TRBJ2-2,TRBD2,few,TGTGCCAGCAGCTTACTCGGACTAGAAACCGGGGAGCTGTTTTTT,CASSLLGLETGELFF
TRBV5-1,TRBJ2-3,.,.,TGCGCCAGCAGCTTATCCGACTCAGATACGCAGTATTTT,CASSLSDSDTQYF
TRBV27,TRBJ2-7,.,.,TGTGCCAGCAGTTCCCTAGGGGCGGGGGCCTCCTACGAGCAGTACTTC,CASSSLGAGASYEQYF
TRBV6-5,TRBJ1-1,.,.,TGTGCCAGCGGGGAAACAGGGTGGAACACTGAAGCTTTCTTT,CASGETGWNTEAFF
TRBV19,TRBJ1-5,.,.,TGTGCCAGTAGCCGCCGAGAGGGCAATCAGCCCCAGCATTTT,CASSRREGNQPQHF
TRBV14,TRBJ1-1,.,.,TGTGCCAGCAGCCCCCTCGGCAGGCCCATGAACACTGAAGCTTTCTTT,CASSPLGRPMNTEAFF
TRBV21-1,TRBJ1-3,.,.,TGTGCCAGCAGCAAGGGAAAGGGGAAAGACACCATATATTTT,CASSKGKGKDTIYF
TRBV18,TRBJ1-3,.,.,TGTGCCAGCTCACCCACCTTTGACAGGACCGGAAACACCATATATTTT,CASSPTFDRTGNTIYF
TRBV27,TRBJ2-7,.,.,TGTGCCAGCAGTGAGGACAGCTCCTACGAGCAGTACTTC,CASSEDSSYEQYF
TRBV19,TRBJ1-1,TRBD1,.,TGTGCCAGTAGGAAGGACAGGGACGAAGCTTTCTTT,CASRKDRDEAFF
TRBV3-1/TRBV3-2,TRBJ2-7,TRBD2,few,TGTGCCAGCAGCCAAGGGGCTAGCGGGGGGATCGAGCAGTACTTC,CASSQGASGGIEQYF
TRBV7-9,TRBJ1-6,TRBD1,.,TGTGCCAGCAGCTTAGACTCTGGACAGCCGGACAGGATCCACTTT,CASSLDSGQPDRIHF
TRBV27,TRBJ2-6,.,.,TGTGCCAGCAGTTTAATTTGGCGGAGTGGGGCCAACGTCCTGACTTTC,CASSLIWRSGANVLTF
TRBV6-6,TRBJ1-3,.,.,TGTGCCAGCAGTGGACTCACCTCAAGAAACACCATATATTTT,CASSGLTSRNTIYF
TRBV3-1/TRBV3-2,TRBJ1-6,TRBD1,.,TGTGCCAGCAGCCCCGGGACAGGGAAATCACCCCTCCACTTT,CASSPGTGKSPLHF